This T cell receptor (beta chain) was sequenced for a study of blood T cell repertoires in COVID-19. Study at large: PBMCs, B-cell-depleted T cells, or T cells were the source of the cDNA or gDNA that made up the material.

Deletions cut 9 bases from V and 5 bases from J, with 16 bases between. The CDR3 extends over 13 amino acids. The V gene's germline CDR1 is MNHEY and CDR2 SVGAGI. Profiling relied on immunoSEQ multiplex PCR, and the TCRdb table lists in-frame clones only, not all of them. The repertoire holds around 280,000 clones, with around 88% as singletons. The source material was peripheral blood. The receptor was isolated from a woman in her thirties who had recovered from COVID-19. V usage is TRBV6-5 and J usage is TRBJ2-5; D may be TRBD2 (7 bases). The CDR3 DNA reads TGTGCCAGTAGACGGGGGGCGTTTGAGACCCAGTACTTC. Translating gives CASRRGAFETQYF.